This T cell receptor beta chain was captured in a study of graft-versus-host responses after intestinal transplantation. Study context: All recipients were transplanted with multivisceral, liver-intestinal, or isolated intestinal grafts. Anti-thymocyte globulin was used for induction in all recipients, who then took tacrolimus and steroids for roughly three years.

Findings and limits, study-wide: Ileal or blood samples showed some GvH clones first, and such clones were also found in recipient marrow. Patients with graft-donor T cell macrochimerism had high graft-versus-host to host-versus-graft clonal ratios in allografts.

Method: immunoSEQ multiplex PCR; TCRdb's copy keeps in-frame clones and lacks some. The sample contains 40,000 or so clones, about 95% of which appear only once. The V and J ends lost 5 bases and 5 bases, in that order; junction bases with no gene match: 9. The CDR3 loop spans 15 amino acids. The V gene's germline CDR1 is PRHDT and CDR2 FYEKMQ (reference sequence). To note about this clone: The antigen remains unidentified.

V is TRBV13 and J is TRBJ2-1; 7 nucleotides align to TRBD2. The TCR was taken from a human patient who received an intestinal transplant, so some T cells may come from the graft donor. This material consisted of PBMCs, taken 16 days after intestinal transplant. The CDR3 region has the DNA TGTGCCAGCAGCCCTGGGCTAGCGGTTAACAATGAGCAGTTCTTC. It codes for CASSPGLAVNNEQFF.